This T cell receptor (beta chain) was observed in a study of blood T cell repertoires in COVID-19. CDR1 is MNHNY and CDR2 is SVGAGI in the germline V gene (reference sequence). The ends lost 6 bases at V and 1 base at J; junction bases unmatched: 8. The length of the CDR3 is 15 residues. Only in-frame clones appear in the TCRdb table, and some are missing; sequencing was by immunoSEQ multiplex PCR. In the table there are some 220,000 clones, around 83% of which are singletons. The sample was peripheral blood. The receptor's source is a man over 45 with active or convalescent COVID-19. V gene TRBV6-6 combines with J gene TRBJ2-7, with 8 bases identical to TRBD2. DNA for the CDR3: TGTGCCAGCAGACCGGGACTAGGGTTTTCCTACGAGCAGTACTTC. It yields the protein CASRPGLGFSYEQYF.